This T cell receptor beta chain was sequenced in a study of beta chain features in type 1 diabetes. Study as a whole: Patients shared similar age, gender and cell yields with healthy donors.

Study results and caveats: The study left unresolved whether HLA type influences TCRB rearrangement.

Isolation of CD4+ naive, central memory, regulatory and stem cell-like memory cells was achieved by sorting via CD45RO/CCR7/CD25/CD127/CD95/CD27. For this clone: The antigen is not known.

Sequenced material consisted of expressed TCRB transcripts (all of the isolated RNA was reverse transcribed). Sequencing used immunoSEQ multiplex PCR; TCRdb keeps in-frame clones, though not all of them. Among about 140,000 clones listed, 6.9% were seen once. Trimming took 3 bases from V and 4 from J; bases not matched to a gene: 6. From germline, CDR1 is SGHTA and CDR2 FQGNSA. This CDR3 is 16 amino acids long. Sequencing used central memory CD4+ T cells from blood. V is TRBV7-2 and J is TRBJ2-5; TRBD1 matches 12 bases. This receptor was taken from a woman under 40 in good health. The CDR3 DNA reads as TGTGCCAGCAGCTTGGCGGGACAGGGGGCTGGAGAGACCCAGTACTTC. Translation: CASSLAGQGAGETQYF.